These T cell receptor beta chains were read from a single sample in a study of cytomegalovirus exposure and HLA in healthy donors. Measured with immunoSEQ multiplex PCR; TCRdb has only the in-frame clones, and not every one. The data show fewer than 200,000 clones, roughly 85% seen once. Sequencing was carried out using PBMCs. These receptors originate from a man aged 18 to 30 in good health and CMV-seropositive. Each CDR3 is given with its conserved first and last residue. Fields, in order: D gene, clone size, J gene, V gene, CDR3 DNA, CDR3 protein. D genes are given only for firm matches. Clone size is stated in some rows and not others, as once, few, many or a class when expanded.

. | once | TRBJ2-3 | TRBV5-1 | TGCGCCAGCAGCTTGGATCGGTACACAGATACGCAGTATTTT | CASSLDRYTDTQYF
. | . | TRBJ2-7 | TRBV4-1 | TGCGCCAGCAGCCAAGAATATTCCACATACGAGCAGTACTTC | CASSQEYSTYEQYF
. | few | TRBJ1-2 | TRBV2 | TGTGCCAGCAGTGAACGGGGTAGCTATGGCTACACCTTC | CASSERGSYGYTF
. | . | TRBJ1-2 | TRBV11-2 | TGTGCCAGCAGCTTAGGGCTCCGCCGCTATGGCTACACCTTC | CASSLGLRRYGYTF
. | . | TRBJ1-1 | TRBV12-5 | TGTGCTAGTGGTGTCTTGAACACTGAAGCTTTCTTT | CASGVLNTEAFF
. | . | TRBJ1-3 | TRBV28 | TGTGCCAGCACCGGGACATTAGGAAACACCATATATTTT | CASTGTLGNTIYF
TRBD1 | . | TRBJ1-3 | TRBV2 | TGTGCCAGCAGACTCCGGACAGGGAAAGGAAACACCATATATTTT | CASRLRTGKGNTIYF
. | few | TRBJ1-1 | TRBV28 | TGTGCCAGCAGTATAATACGGGACAATGAAGCTTTCTTT | CASSIIRDNEAFF
. | . | TRBJ2-7 | TRBV2 | TGTGCCAGCACCCGGACAGATTACGAGCAGTACTTC | CASTRTDYEQYF
TRBD2 | . | TRBJ2-7 | TRBV19 | TGTGCCAGTATCGCGGGAGCCGAGCAGTACTTC | CASIAGAEQYF
TRBD1 | . | TRBJ2-1 | TRBV14 | TGTGCCAGCAGCCCAACAGGGGGGCGGTACAATGAGCAGTTCTTC | CASSPTGGRYNEQFF
. | . | TRBJ1-3 | TRBV7-2 | TGTGCCAGCAGCTTAGGTAGAGCCTCTGGAAACACCATATATTTT | CASSLGRASGNTIYF
TRBD1 | . | TRBJ1-1 | TRBV6-5 | TGTGCCAGCAGAACCGGGACAGGTGAAGCTTTCTTT | CASRTGTGEAFF
. | . | TRBJ1-1 | TRBV5-8 | TGTGCCAGCAGCTTGGGTCGCAGCCGGGACACTGAAGCTTTCTTT | CASSLGRSRDTEAFF
. | once | TRBJ1-1 | TRBV4-1 | TGCGCCAGCAGCCAAGATGCAACAGGTTTAAACACTGAAGCTTTCTTT | CASSQDATGLNTEAFF
. | once | TRBJ2-2 | TRBV7-9 | TGTGCCAGCAGCTTCGGGGGGCAGACCGGGGAGCTGTTTTTT | CASSFGGQTGELFF
TRBD2 | . | TRBJ2-2 | TRBV9 | TGTGCCAGCAGCGCCCCTGGACTAGCGGGGGGCACCGGGGAGCTGTTTTTT | CASSAPGLAGGTGELFF
TRBD1 | few | TRBJ1-2 | TRBV10-3 | TGTGCCATCAGGGGACAGGGGGCACCCGCTGGCTACACCTTC | CAIRGQGAPAGYTF